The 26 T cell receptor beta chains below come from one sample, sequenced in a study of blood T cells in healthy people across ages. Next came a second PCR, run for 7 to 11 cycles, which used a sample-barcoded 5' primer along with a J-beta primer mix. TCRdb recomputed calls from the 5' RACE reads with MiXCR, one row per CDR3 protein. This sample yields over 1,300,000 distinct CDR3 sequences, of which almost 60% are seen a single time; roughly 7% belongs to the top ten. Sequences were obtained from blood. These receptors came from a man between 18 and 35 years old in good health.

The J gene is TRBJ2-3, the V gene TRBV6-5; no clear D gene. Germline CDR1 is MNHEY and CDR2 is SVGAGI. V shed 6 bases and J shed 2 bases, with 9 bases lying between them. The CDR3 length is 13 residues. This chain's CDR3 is CASSWCNTDTQYF. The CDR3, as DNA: TGTGCCAGCAGCTGGTGCAACACAGATACGCAGTATTTT.

CDR3 bases: TGCAGCGTTGAACCCCTGGGGACTAATGAAAAACTGTTTTTT. This codes for CSVEPLGTNEKLFF. V is TRBV29-1 and J is TRBJ1-4; D is ambiguous. The V gene's germline CDR1 is SQVTM and CDR2 ANQGSEA. The CDR3 is 14 amino acids. V was trimmed by 2 bases and J by 2 bases, leaving 9 bases between them.

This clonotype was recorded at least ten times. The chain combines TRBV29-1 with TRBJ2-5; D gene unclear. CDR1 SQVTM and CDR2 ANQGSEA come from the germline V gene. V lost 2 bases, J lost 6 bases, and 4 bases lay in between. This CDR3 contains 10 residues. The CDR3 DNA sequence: TGCAGCGTTGAATCTCAGACCCAGTACTTC. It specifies CSVESQTQYF.

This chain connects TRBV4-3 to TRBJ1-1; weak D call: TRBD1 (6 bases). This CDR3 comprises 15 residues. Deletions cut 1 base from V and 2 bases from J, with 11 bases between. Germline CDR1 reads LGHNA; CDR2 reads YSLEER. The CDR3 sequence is CASSQVRTANTEAFF. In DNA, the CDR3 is TGCGCCAGCAGCCAAGTTCGGACAGCTAACACTGAAGCTTTCTTT.

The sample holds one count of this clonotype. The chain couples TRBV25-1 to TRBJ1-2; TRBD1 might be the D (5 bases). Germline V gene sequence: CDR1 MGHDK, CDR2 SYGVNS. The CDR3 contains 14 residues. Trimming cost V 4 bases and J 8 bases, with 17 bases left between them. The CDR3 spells CASSAGTEPGGYTF. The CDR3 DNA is TGTGCCAGCAGTGCTGGGACCGAGCCCGGGGGCTACACCTTC.

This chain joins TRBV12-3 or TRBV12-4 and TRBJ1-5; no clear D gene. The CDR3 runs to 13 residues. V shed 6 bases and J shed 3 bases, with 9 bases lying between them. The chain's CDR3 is CASRSDYNQPQHF. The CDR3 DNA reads TGTGCCAGCAGGTCCGACTACAATCAGCCCCAGCATTTT.

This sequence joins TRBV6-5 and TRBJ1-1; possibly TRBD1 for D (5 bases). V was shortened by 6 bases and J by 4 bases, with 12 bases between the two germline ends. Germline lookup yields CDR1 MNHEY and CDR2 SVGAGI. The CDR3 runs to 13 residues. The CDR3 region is CASRLGESTEAFF. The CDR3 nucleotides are TGTGCCAGCAGGTTGGGGGAAAGCACTGAAGCTTTCTTT.

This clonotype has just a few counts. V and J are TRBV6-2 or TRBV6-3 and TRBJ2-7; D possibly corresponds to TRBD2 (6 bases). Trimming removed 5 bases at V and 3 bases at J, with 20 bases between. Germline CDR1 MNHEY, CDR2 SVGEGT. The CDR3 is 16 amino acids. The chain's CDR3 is CASSHPGESFVYEQYF. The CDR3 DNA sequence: TGTGCCAGCAGTCACCCGGGAGAGTCTTTTGTCTACGAGCAGTACTTC.

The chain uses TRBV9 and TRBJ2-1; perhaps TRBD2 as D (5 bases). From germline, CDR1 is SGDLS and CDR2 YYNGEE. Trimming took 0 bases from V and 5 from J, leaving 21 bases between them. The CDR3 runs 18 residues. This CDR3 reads CASSVVPRPGFVHNEQFF. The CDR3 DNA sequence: TGTGCCAGCAGCGTAGTCCCTAGACCGGGGTTTGTACACAATGAGCAGTTCTTC.

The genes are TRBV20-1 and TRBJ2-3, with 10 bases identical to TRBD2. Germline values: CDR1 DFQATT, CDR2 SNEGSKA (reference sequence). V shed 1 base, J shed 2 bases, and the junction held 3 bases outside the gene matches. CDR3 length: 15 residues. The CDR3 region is CSARGTSGPTDTQYF. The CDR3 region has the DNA TGCAGTGCTAGAGGGACTAGCGGCCCCACAGATACGCAGTATTTT.

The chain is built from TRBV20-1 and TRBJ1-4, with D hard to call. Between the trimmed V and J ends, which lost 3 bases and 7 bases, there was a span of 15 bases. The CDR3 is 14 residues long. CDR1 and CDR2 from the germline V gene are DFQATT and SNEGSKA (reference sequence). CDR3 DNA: TGCAGTGCTAGCCCTAGGCGGCAGCTTGAAAAACTGTTTTTT. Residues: CSASPRRQLEKLFF.

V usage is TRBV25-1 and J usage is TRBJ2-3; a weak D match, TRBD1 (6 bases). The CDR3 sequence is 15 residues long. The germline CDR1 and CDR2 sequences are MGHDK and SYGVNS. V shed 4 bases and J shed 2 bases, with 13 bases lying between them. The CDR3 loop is CASSGRDIPTDTQYF. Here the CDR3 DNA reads TGTGCCAGCAGTGGAAGGGACATTCCCACAGATACGCAGTATTTT.

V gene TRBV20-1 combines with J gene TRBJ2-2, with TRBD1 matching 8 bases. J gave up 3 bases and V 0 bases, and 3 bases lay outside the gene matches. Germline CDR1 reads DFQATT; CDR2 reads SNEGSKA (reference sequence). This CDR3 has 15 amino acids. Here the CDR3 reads CSARDATGDTGELFF. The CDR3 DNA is TGCAGTGCTAGAGACGCGACAGGGGACACCGGGGAGCTGTTTTTT.

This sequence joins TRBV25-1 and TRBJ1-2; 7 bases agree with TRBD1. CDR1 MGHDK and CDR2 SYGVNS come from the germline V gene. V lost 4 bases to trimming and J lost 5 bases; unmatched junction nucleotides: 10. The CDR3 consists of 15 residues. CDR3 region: CASSGRTGLVYGYTF. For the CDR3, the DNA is TGTGCCAGCAGTGGGAGGACAGGATTAGTTTATGGCTACACCTTC.

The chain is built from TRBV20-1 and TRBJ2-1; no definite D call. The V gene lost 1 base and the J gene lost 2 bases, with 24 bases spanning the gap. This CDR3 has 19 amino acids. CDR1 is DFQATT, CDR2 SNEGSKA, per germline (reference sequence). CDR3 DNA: TGCAGTGCTAGAGTTCCCTTTTGGAAAGTACAGACCCCCTACAATGAGCAGTTCTTC. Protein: CSARVPFWKVQTPYNEQFF.

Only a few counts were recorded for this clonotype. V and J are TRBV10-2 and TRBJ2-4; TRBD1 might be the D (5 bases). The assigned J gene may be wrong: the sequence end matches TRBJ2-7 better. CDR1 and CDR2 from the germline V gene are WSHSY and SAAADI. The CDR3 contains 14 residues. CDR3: CASSDGRVNHEQYF. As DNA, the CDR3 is TGCGCCAGCAGTGACGGCAGGGTGAACCACGAGCAGTACTTC.

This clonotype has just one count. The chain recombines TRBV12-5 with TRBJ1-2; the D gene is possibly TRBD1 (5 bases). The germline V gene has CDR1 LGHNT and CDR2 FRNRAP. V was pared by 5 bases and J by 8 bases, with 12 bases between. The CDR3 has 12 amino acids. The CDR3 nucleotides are TGTGCTAGTGGTGGCGGGGGTCGAGGCTACACCTTC. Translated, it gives CASGGGGRGYTF.

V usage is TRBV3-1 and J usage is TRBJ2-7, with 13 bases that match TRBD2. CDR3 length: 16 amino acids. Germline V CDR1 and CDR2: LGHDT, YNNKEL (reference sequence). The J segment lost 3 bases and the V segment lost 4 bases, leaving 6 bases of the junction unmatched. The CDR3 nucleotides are TGTGCCAGCAGCCGTCGGACTAGCGGGAGAAGCTACGAGCAGTACTTC. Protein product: CASSRRTSGRSYEQYF.

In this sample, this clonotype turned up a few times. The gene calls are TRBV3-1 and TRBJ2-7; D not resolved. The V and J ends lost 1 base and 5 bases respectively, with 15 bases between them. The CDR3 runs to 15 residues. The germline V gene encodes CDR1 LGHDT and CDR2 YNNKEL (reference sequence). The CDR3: CASSQGAYSTDEQYF. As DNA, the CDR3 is TGTGCCAGCAGCCAAGGTGCCTATTCTACGGACGAGCAGTACTTC.

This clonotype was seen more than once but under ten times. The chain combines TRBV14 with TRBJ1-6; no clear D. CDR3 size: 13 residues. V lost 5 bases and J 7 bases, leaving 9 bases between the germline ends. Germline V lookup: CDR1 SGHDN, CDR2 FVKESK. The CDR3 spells CASSSVPNSPLHF. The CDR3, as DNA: TGTGCCAGCAGCAGTGTACCCAATTCACCCCTCCACTTT.

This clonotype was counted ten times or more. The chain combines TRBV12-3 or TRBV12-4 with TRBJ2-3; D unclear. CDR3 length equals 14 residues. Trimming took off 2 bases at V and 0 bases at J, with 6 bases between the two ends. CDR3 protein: CASSLSVSTDTQYF. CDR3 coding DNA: TGTGCCAGCAGTTTATCGGTCAGCACAGATACGCAGTATTTT.

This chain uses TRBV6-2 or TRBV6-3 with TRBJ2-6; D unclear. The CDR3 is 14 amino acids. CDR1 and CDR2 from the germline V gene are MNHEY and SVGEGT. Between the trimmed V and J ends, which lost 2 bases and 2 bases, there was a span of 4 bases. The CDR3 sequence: CASSYIAGANVLTF. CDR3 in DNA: TGTGCCAGCAGTTACATCGCTGGGGCCAACGTCCTGACTTTC.

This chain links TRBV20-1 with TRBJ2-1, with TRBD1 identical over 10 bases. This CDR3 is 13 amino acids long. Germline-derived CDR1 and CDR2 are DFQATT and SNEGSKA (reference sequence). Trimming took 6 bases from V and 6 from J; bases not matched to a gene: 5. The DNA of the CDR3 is TGCAGTGCGGGGACAGGGGTAGCCAATGAGCAGTTCTTC. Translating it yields CSAGTGVANEQFF.

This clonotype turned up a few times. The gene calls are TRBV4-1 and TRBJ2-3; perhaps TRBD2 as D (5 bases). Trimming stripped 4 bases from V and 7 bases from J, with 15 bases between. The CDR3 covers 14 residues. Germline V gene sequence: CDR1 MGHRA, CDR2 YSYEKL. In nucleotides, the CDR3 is TGCGCCAGCAGCCCTAGCTTCTTGGGGAATACGCAGTATTTT. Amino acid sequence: CASSPSFLGNTQYF.

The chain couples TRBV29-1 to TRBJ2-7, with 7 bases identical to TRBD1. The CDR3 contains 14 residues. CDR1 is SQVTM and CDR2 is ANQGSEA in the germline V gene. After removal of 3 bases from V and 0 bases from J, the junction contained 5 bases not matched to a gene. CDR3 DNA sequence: TGCAGCGTTGACCTGACAGGGCTCTCCTACGAGCAGTACTTC. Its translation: CSVDLTGLSYEQYF.

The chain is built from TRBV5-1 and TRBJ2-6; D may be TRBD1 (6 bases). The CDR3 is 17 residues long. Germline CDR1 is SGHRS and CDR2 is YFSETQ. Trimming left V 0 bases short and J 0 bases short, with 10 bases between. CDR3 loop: CASSLDRDISGANVLTF. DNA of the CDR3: TGCGCCAGCAGCTTGGACAGGGACATCTCTGGGGCCAACGTCCTGACTTTC.